A single sample gave rise to the 10 T cell receptor beta chains below, sequenced in a study of OX40 agonist ivuxolimab in advanced cancers. The table came from immunoSEQ multiplex PCR; TCRdb's copy has only in-frame clones and leaves some out. This sample carries under 55,000 clones, roughly 90% of them seen once, and the ten largest clones take 6% to 8%. The sequencing used CD4+ or CD8+ T cells sorted from blood, collected in a trial of the OX40 agonist ivuxolimab. These receptors came from an adult with an advanced solid tumor such as melanoma, head and neck, liver or kidney cancer.

The chain joins TRBV7-6 to TRBJ1-6, with 11 positions matching TRBD1. Germline V gene sequence: CDR1 SGHVS, CDR2 FNYEAQ. The CDR3 loop spans 17 amino acids. V was pared by 0 bases and J by 6 bases, with 4 bases of the junction left unmatched. CDR3 coding DNA: TGTGCCAGCAGCTTAGCGGCGGGACAGGGGGGTAATTCACCCCTCCACTTT. Translation: CASSLAAGQGGNSPLHF. Full variable domain (remainder filled in from reference TRBV7-6 and TRBJ1-6): GAGVSQSPRYKVTKRGQDVALRCDPISGHVSLYWYRQALGQGPEFLTYFNYEAQQDKSGLPNDRFSAERPEGSISTLTIQRTEQRDSAMYRCASSLAAGQGGNSPLHFGNGTRLTVT.

V is TRBV6-1 and J is TRBJ2-3, with 10 bases fitting TRBD1. Trimming took 4 bases from V and 4 from J; bases not matched to a gene: 8. CDR3 length equals 16 residues. Germline V lookup: CDR1 MNHNS, CDR2 SASEGT. CDR3 loop: CASSGTGTGVPDTQYF. DNA of the CDR3: TGTGCCAGCAGTGGAACCGGGACAGGGGTTCCAGATACGCAGTATTTT.

This rearrangement joins TRBV2 to TRBJ1-5; 11 bases line up with TRBD1. The germline CDR1 and CDR2 sequences are SNHLY and FYNNEI. The CDR3 is 15 amino acids. V was clipped by 7 bases and J by 3 bases; unmatched bases: 5. The CDR3 nucleotides read TGTGCCAGCAAGGGGACAGGGGGTACCAATCAGCCCCAGCATTTT. Protein product: CASKGTGGTNQPQHF.

J is TRBJ1-2 and V is TRBV15; 10 bases are shared with TRBD1. The CDR3 runs to 19 residues. The J segment lost 1 base and the V segment lost 3 bases, leaving 14 bases of the junction unmatched. Germline CDR1 is LNHNV and CDR2 is YYDKDF (reference sequence). CDR3 sequence reads: CATSRFQGQGEVGNYGYTF. CDR3 sequence (DNA): TGTGCCACCAGCAGGTTTCAAGGACAGGGGGAAGTGGGTAACTATGGCTACACCTTC.

A single count supports this clone. The chain is built from TRBV19 and TRBJ2-6, with D unresolved. CDR3 length equals 15 residues. Trimming left V 6 bases short and J 0 bases short, with 9 bases between. Germline values: CDR1 LNHDA, CDR2 SQIVND (reference sequence). DNA of the CDR3: TGTGCCAGTAGGGGCAGCTACTCTGGGGCCAACGTCCTGACTTTC. This gives the protein CASRGSYSGANVLTF.

The chain combines TRBV6-5 with TRBJ2-7; D gene ambiguous. This CDR3 region has 13 residues. Trimming stripped 8 bases from V and 7 bases from J, with 18 bases between. Germline V lookup: CDR1 MNHEY, CDR2 SVGAGI. The CDR3 sequence is CASAPSPAWEQYF. The CDR3 nucleotides read TGTGCCAGCGCCCCATCGCCGGCATGGGAGCAGTACTTC.

V gene TRBV4-1 combines with J gene TRBJ2-5; perhaps TRBD2 as D (5 bases). V was clipped by 1 base and J by 1 base, with 13 bases between them. CDR1 is MGHRA and CDR2 is YSYEKL in the germline V gene. CDR3 size: 16 residues. DNA of the CDR3: TGCGCCAGCAGCCAAGGAGGAGGAGTGGGCCAAGAGACCCAGTACTTC. Protein sequence: CASSQGGGVGQETQYF.

This rearrangement joins TRBV19 to TRBJ1-2; 7 bases are shared with TRBD1. This CDR3 has 14 residues. V lost 5 bases and J lost 8; bases outside the gene matches: 11. The germline V gene encodes CDR1 LNHDA and CDR2 SQIVND (reference sequence). The CDR3 region is CASSLTGPSGGYTF. CDR3 sequence (DNA): TGTGCCAGTAGTCTGACAGGGCCTTCAGGCGGCTACACCTTC.

The gene calls are TRBV28 and TRBJ1-5, with D tentatively TRBD1 (5 bases). Germline V CDR1 and CDR2: MDHEN, SYDVKM. The CDR3 loop spans 12 amino acids. With 8 bases removed from V and 7 bases from J, the gap between germline ends came to 12 bases. The CDR3: CASERGGQPQHF. The CDR3 DNA reads TGTGCCAGCGAGAGGGGAGGCCAGCCCCAGCATTTT.

The V call is TRBV9, the J call TRBJ2-1; 7 bases match TRBD1. The germline V gene has CDR1 SGDLS and CDR2 YYNGEE. The CDR3 contains 13 residues. Losses at the gene ends were 4 bases for V and 4 bases for J; bases not matched to a gene: 2. CDR3 DNA: TGTGCCAGCAGCTCGGGACAGTACAATGAGCAGTTCTTC. Translation gives CASSSGQYNEQFF.